This T cell receptor beta chain appears in the sequencing data of a study of beta chain features in type 1 diabetes (dated by TCRdb to 2017 to 2018). Some background on the complete study: No differences in mean age, gender distribution, total cell number or subset yield were found between patients and healthy donors. A total of some 100,000,000 sorted cells were examined across all samples, and the number of cells per subset was strongly correlated with RNA yield. In the study, recently diagnosed type 1 diabetes patients and matched healthy donors were compared on the TCRB repertoires of their sorted circulating CD4+ T cell subsets. Whereas all 30 or so donors provided naive and central memory subsets, regulatory and stem cell-like memory subsets were isolated from just 8 patients and about 8 healthy donors. The investigation overall reported the following: Because cDNA was sequenced instead of genomic DNA, highly expressing activated cells could be over-represented, though the groups showed no difference in activation or CD3 levels. Shorter templates might be favored by PCR, yet because patient and control samples were amplified and corrected together, any such skew would affect both groups equally. Patients with type 1 diabetes made fewer insertions and deleted more nucleotides at VDJ recombination sites, implying thymic rearrangement abnormalities. Because the HLA sub-analyses included only small numbers of individuals, any influence of HLA type on TCRB rearrangement was left unresolved. Naive, central memory and regulatory TCRB repertoires appeared more similar among patients than among healthy donors. Type 1 diabetes patients showed a moderate but significant shortening of TCRB CDR3 length in all four CD4+ subsets.

CDR1 and CDR2 are read off the germline V gene (reference sequence) as MNHEY and SMNVEV. V was cut back by 2 bases and J by 0 bases, leaving a gap of 14 bases between them. Measured from the cysteine to the phenylalanine, the CDR3 is 17 residues long. Kept here is only the CDR3 DNA, which spans 51 bases and is read in frame from base 1. As regards this clone: The antigen it binds to is not known. No clone much larger than this one lies a single base away; base qualities are absent.

Each donor gave one peripheral blood draw, approximately 110 mL on average, collected into heparinised tubes. Naive, central memory, regulatory and stem cell-like memory CD4+ T cells were sorted on a BD FACSAria II using a panel including CD45RO, CCR7, CD25, CD127, CD95 and CD27. Purity was above 95% for every sorted population. PBMCs were isolated immediately by Lymphoprep density gradient centrifugation and stained directly without culture. So that batch effects would be minimized, each experiment stained and sorted samples in pairs, pairing one healthy donor with one patient. All of the isolated RNA was reverse transcribed with the High Capacity cDNA Reverse Transcription Kit, so expressed TCRB transcripts were sequenced. Deep immunoSEQ sequencing was applied to naive, central memory and regulatory T cell samples, giving an average of about 3.7 million total reads per sample. Sorted cells were lysed in RLT buffer and RNA was extracted with DNase-treated RNeasy Micro or Mini kits, depending on cell number. Each cell subset was processed on its own to prevent cross-contamination, while patient and healthy donor samples were processed together. Using the immunoSEQ multiplex PCR, TCRB sequences were amplified from cDNA into 87-bp fragments spanning the CDR3 region. Sequencing of the amplicons was performed on the Illumina HiSeq platform. On the authors' methods: Synthetic template baselines were used to correct PCR bias computationally, reads within Hamming distance 2 were collapsed, and singletons that could not be merged were discarded. By aligning reads against IMGT, V, D and J genes, CDR3 length, and insertions or deletions at six rearrangement sites were assigned. Clonotype counts were normalized to sorted cell number within each subset before computing true diversity and Gini coefficients with the tcR R package. The overlap coefficient, calculated on TCRB nucleotide sequences, was used to measure repertoire sharing. Sourced from immuneACCESS, this table was stored by TCRdb with only in-frame sequences that have V and J called. A share of the clones is absent; for the studies checked, an unresolved V gene accounts for under half, and the remainder has no known explanation. The V and J calls and the clone size are those of that table, but D and trimming were determined from the DNA. The sample profile shows 150,000 to 190,000 clones; 10% to 13% of them were found once. The ten largest clones capture roughly 0.45% of the sample.

The receptor was isolated from a man aged 30 to 39 with type 1 diabetes. The sample taken for sequencing was central memory CD4+ T cells from blood. Recombination joined TRBV27 with TRBJ2-1; TRBD2 is possibly the D segment (7 matching bases). The DNA sequence reads TGTGCCAGCAGTTTAGAGGGGGGGAGTCGCTCCTACAATGAGCAGTTCTTC. It is translated as CASSLEGGSRSYNEQFF.